This T cell receptor (beta chain) comes out of a study of shared clonotypes between healthy human individuals. Generated by immunoSEQ multiplex PCR, the TCRdb table keeps only in-frame clones and is missing some. The table records around 1 million clones, about three quarters of them present only once. Caucasian adults living in Nashville, Tennessee, provided all samples. About this clone: Its antigen is not known.

The germline V gene has CDR1 SGHRS and CDR2 YFSETQ. V shed 7 bases and J 0 bases; nucleotides not matched to a gene: 11. The CDR3 totals 16 residues. Overall study results and limits: Naive CD4 clonotypes overlapped across a handful of donors at approximately 5%. Relative to clonotypes present in all four donors, those not shared had lower generation probabilities.

Sequencing was performed on memory CD4+ T cells sorted from blood. The subset denotes: CD45RA-negative fraction. The clonotype originates from a man aged 18 to 30 in good health. J is TRBJ1-1 and V is TRBV5-1; the match to TRBD1 covers 8 bases. Here the CDR3 DNA reads TGCGCCAGCTGCGACCAGGGGGCTAATTTGAACACTGAAGCTTTCTTT. It encodes CASCDQGANLNTEAFF.